These 12 T cell receptor beta chains share one sample of origin, sequenced in a study of blood T cell repertoires in COVID-19. Using immunoSEQ multiplex PCR, the repertoire was profiled, and TCRdb retains in-frame clones only, with some absent. The table records about 100,000 clones, about 87% of them present only once. Material: peripheral blood. Source of these receptors: a human donor in a cohort sampled during active COVID-19.

The chain uses TRBV5-6 and TRBJ2-5; D may be TRBD1 (6 bases). Germline V gene data show CDR1 as SGHDT and CDR2 as YYEEEE. Trimming removed 4 bases at V and 7 bases at J, with 14 bases between. The CDR3 is 13 amino acids. The CDR3 DNA is TGTGCCAGCAGCACGGGACCACAGGGGACCCAGTACTTC. This gives the protein CASSTGPQGTQYF.

The chain uses TRBV4-3 and TRBJ2-1; 7 nucleotides agree with TRBD1. J lost 4 bases, V lost 4 bases, and 19 bases had no gene match. The CDR3 length is 19 residues. Germline V lookup: CDR1 LGHNA, CDR2 YSLEER. The CDR3 is CASSPRTLIQGPGYNEQFF. The CDR3 DNA is TGCGCCAGCAGCCCGCGAACGTTGATACAGGGGCCTGGTTACAATGAGCAGTTCTTC.

This clone was detected a few times. The junction departs from germline at one end; a sequencing error may be responsible. The chain recombines TRBV18 with TRBJ2-6; maybe TRBD1 (6 bases). The CDR3 is made up of 20 amino acids. Looked up from germline, CDR1 is KGHSH and CDR2 is LQKENI. CDR3 protein: CASSPPPGTSPFSGANVLTF. Here the CDR3 DNA reads TGTGCCAGCTCGCCACCGCCCGGGACATCGCCCTTCTCTGGGGCCAACGTCCTGACTTTC.

This clone was observed a single time. J is TRBJ2-1 and V is TRBV28; the D gene is possibly TRBD1 (5 bases). The V end was cut by 3 bases, the J end by 7 bases, with 7 bases between. This CDR3 is 12 amino acids long. Germline CDR1 is MDHEN and CDR2 is SYDVKM. For the CDR3, the DNA is TGTGCCAGCAGTTTGGGGCGGAATGAGCAGTTCTTC. As protein: CASSLGRNEQFF.

The chain is built from TRBV29-1 and TRBJ1-2; D unclear. CDR3 length: 12 amino acids. Per the germline V gene, CDR1 is SQVTM and CDR2 is ANQGSEA. The V end lost 1 base, the J end lost 9 bases, and 12 bases lay between the germline ends. CDR3 residues: CSVEVLSNSYTF. The CDR3 DNA follows: TGCAGCGTTGAAGTCCTATCCAATAGCTACACCTTC. The full variable domain, its missing parts supplied by reference TRBV29-1 and TRBJ1-2, is SAVISQKPSRDICQRGTSLTIQCQVDSQVTMMFWYRQQPGQSLTLIATANQGSEATYESGFVIDKFPISRPNLTFSTLTVSNMSPEDSSIYLCSVEVLSNSYTFGSGTRLTVV.

The J gene is TRBJ2-7, the V gene TRBV27; perhaps TRBD2 as D (5 bases). This CDR3 comprises 14 residues. The V and J ends lost 1 base and 0 bases respectively, with 7 bases between them. Germline lookup yields CDR1 MNHEY and CDR2 SMNVEV (reference sequence). The DNA of the CDR3 is TGTGCCAGCAGTTTATTAGAGGGCTCCTACGAGCAGTACTTC. Its protein product is CASSLLEGSYEQYF.

This clone was counted a single time. This chain connects TRBV28 to TRBJ1-2, with 7 bases identical to TRBD1. Germline V gene sequence: CDR1 MDHEN, CDR2 SYDVKM. V was clipped by 4 bases and J by 3 bases; unmatched bases: 17. This CDR3 has 18 amino acids. The chain's CDR3 is CASSSPLRDRASDYGYTF. The CDR3, as DNA: TGTGCCAGCAGTTCCCCCCTCCGTGACAGGGCGTCAGACTATGGCTACACCTTC.

The rearrangement links TRBV7-2 to TRBJ1-3; 7 nucleotides line up with TRBD1. V lost 5 bases to trimming and J lost 6 bases; unmatched junction nucleotides: 7. The CDR3 is made up of 14 amino acids. Germline CDR1 and CDR2: SGHTA and FQGNSA. The CDR3 nucleotides read TGTGCCAGCAGCCCAGACAGGGCAACAAACACCATATATTTT. It yields the protein CASSPDRATNTIYF. The full variable domain, rest sourced from reference TRBV7-2 and TRBJ1-3, is GAGVSQSPSNKVTEKGKDVELRCDPISGHTALYWYRQSLGQGLEFLIYFQGNSAPDKSGLPSDRFSAERTGGSVSTLTIQRTQQEDSAVYLCASSPDRATNTIYFGEGSWLTVV.

This clone has only one observation. The chain recombines TRBV27 with TRBJ1-2; 9 bases line up with TRBD1. Germline trimming cut 3 bases from V and 7 bases from J; bases unmatched to any gene: 6. Germline assignment: CDR1 MNHEY and CDR2 SMNVEV (reference sequence). This CDR3 contains 14 residues. The CDR3 here is CASSFGTGRRGYTF. CDR3 DNA sequence: TGTGCCAGCAGTTTCGGGACAGGGCGGCGTGGCTACACCTTC.

J is TRBJ2-6 and V is TRBV7-9; TRBD1 matches at 10 bases. CDR1 SEHNR and CDR2 FQNEAQ come from the germline V gene (reference sequence). The CDR3 consists of 18 residues. Losses at the gene ends were 4 bases for V and 2 bases for J; bases not matched to a gene: 8. DNA of the CDR3: TGTGCCAGCAGCTCCCGGGACAGGGGATCGGCTGGGGCCAACGTCCTGACTTTC. It encodes CASSSRDRGSAGANVLTF.

The chain links TRBV19 to TRBJ1-6; D is perhaps TRBD1 (5 bases). The V and J ends lost 9 bases and 5 bases respectively, with 14 bases between them. The germline CDR1 and CDR2 sequences are LNHDA and SQIVND (reference sequence). The CDR3 has 14 residues. This chain's CDR3 is CASHDRTNNSPLHF. The DNA of the CDR3 is TGTGCCAGCCACGACAGAACTAATAATTCACCCCTCCACTTT.

The genes are TRBV19 and TRBJ2-1; 8 nucleotides line up with TRBD2. The CDR3 sequence is 13 residues long. From germline, CDR1 is LNHDA and CDR2 SQIVND (reference sequence). Trimming removed 6 bases from V and 5 bases from J; junction bases left unmatched: 3. In DNA, the CDR3 is TGTGCCAGTAGAGCGGGAGTCAACAATGAGCAGTTCTTC. Encoded protein: CASRAGVNNEQFF.